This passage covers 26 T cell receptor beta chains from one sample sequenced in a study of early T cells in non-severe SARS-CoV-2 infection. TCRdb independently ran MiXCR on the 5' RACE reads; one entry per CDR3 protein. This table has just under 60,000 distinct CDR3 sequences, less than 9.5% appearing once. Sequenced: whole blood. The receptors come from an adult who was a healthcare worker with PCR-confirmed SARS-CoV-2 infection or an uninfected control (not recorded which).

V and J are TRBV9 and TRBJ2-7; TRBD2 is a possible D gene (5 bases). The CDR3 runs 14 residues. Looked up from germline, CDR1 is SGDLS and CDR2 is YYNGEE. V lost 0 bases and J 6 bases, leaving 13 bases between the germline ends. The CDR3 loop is CASSVVSDSAEQYF. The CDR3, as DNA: TGTGCCAGCAGCGTAGTTAGCGATTCTGCCGAGCAGTACTTC.

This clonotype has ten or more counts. CDR3 in DNA: TGCAGCGTTGAGGGGGGTCAGGGAGTTGGCTACACCTTC. It encodes CSVEGGQGVGYTF. The chain is built from TRBV29-1 and TRBJ1-2; a weak D match, TRBD1 (5 bases). CDR1 and CDR2 from the germline V gene are SQVTM and ANQGSEA. Trimming removed 3 bases from V and 7 bases from J, with 15 bases in between. This CDR3 has 13 residues. Variable domain in full (rest from reference TRBV29-1 and TRBJ1-2): SAVISQKPSRDICQRGTSLTIQCQVDSQVTMMFWYRQQPGQSLTLIATANQGSEATYESGFVIDKFPISRPNLTFSTLTVSNMSPEDSSIYLCSVEGGQGVGYTFGSGTRLTVV.

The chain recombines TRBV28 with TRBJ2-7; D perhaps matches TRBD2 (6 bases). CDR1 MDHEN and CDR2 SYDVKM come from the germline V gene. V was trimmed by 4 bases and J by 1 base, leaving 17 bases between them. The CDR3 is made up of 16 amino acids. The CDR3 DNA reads TGTGCCAGCAGTTCCCCTCCGGGGACTGGGTCCTACGAGCAGTACTTC. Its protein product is CASSSPPGTGSYEQYF.

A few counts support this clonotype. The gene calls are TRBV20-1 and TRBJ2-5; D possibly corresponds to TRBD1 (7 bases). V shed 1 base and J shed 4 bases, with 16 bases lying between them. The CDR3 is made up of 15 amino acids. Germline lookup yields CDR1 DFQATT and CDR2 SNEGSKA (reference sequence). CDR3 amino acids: CSARATGRPLETQYF. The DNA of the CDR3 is TGCAGTGCTAGAGCGACAGGGAGGCCCCTAGAGACCCAGTACTTC.

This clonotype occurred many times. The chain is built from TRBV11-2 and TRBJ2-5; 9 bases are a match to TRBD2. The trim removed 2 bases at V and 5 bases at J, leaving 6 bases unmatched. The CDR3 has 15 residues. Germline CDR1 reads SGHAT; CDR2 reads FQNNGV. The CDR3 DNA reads TGTGCCAGCAGCTTAAGTGCGGGAGGGTTCGAGACCCAGTACTTC. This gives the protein CASSLSAGGFETQYF.

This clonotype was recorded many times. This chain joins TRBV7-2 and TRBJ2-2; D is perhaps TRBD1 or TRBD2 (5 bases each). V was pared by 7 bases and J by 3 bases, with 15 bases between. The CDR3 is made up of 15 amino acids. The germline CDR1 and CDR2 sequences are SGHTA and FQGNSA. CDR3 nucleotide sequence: TGTGCCAGCACCCCAGCTAGGGGACACACCGGGGAGCTGTTTTTT. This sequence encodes CASTPARGHTGELFF.

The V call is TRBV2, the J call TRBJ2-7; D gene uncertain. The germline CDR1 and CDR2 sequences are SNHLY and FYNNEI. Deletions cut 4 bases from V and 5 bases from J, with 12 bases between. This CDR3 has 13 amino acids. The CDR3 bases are TGTGCCAGCAGTGTAATGGGGTTCCACGAGCAGTACTTC. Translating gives CASSVMGFHEQYF.

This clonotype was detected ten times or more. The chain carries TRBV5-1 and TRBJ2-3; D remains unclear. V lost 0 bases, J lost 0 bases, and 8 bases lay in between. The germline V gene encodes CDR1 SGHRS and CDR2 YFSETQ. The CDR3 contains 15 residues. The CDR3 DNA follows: TGCGCCAGCAGCTTGGGGTTTAGTAGCACAGATACGCAGTATTTT. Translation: CASSLGFSSTDTQYF.

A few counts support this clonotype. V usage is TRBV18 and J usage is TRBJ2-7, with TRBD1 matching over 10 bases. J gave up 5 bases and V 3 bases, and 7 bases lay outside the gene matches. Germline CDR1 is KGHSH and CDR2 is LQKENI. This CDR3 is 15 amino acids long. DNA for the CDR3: TGTGCCAGCTCACCTCTGGGACAGGGGAGGAACGAGCAGTACTTC. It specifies CASSPLGQGRNEQYF.

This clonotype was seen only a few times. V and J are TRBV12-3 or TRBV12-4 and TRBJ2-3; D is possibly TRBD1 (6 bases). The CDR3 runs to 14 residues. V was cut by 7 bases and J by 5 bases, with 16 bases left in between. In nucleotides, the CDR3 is TGTGCCAGCACCTTGGGGGCTGGGGGAGATACGCAGTATTTT. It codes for CASTLGAGGDTQYF.

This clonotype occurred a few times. The CDR3 loop reads CASSLYPQRNTEAFF. CDR3 DNA sequence: TGTGCCAGCAGCTTATACCCCCAGCGGAACACTGAAGCTTTCTTT. This chain uses TRBV11-2 with TRBJ1-1; D is uncertain. Germline-derived CDR1 and CDR2 are SGHAT and FQNNGV. V lost 2 bases and J lost 1, with 11 bases in between. The CDR3 totals 15 residues.

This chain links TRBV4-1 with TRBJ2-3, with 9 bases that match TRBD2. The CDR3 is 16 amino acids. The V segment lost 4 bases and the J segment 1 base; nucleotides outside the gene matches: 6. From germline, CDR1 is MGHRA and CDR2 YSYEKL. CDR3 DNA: TGCGCCAGCAGCCTGTATAGCGGGAGCGGCACAGATACGCAGTATTTT. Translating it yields CASSLYSGSGTDTQYF.

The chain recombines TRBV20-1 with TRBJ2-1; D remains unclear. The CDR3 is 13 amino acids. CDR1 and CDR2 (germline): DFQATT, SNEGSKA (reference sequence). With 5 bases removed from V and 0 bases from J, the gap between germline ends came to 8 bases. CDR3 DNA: TGCAGTGCTGGTGAAGACTCCTACAATGAGCAGTTCTTC. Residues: CSAGEDSYNEQFF.

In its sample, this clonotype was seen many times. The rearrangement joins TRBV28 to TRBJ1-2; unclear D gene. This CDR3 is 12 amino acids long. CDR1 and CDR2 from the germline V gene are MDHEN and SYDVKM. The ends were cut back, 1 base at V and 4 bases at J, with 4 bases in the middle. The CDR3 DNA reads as TGTGCCAGCAGTTTATCGAGCTATGGCTACACCTTC. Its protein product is CASSLSSYGYTF.

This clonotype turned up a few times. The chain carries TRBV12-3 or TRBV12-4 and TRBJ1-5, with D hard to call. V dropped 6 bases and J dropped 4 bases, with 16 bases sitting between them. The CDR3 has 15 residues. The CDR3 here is CASSPGGSGNQPQHF. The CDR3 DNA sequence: TGTGCCAGCAGCCCCGGAGGGAGCGGGAATCAGCCCCAGCATTTT.

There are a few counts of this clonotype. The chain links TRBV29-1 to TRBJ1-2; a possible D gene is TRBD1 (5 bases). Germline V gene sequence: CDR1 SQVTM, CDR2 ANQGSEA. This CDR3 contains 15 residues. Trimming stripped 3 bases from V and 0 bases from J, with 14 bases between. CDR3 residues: CSVEVQGRTNYGYTF. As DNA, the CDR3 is TGCAGCGTTGAGGTCCAGGGAAGAACTAACTATGGCTACACCTTC.

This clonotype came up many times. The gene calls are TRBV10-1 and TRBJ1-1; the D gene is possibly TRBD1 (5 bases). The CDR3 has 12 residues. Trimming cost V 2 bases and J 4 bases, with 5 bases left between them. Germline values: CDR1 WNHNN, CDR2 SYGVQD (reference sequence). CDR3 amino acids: CASSEGGTEAFF. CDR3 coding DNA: TGCGCCAGCAGTGAGGGGGGCACTGAAGCTTTCTTT.

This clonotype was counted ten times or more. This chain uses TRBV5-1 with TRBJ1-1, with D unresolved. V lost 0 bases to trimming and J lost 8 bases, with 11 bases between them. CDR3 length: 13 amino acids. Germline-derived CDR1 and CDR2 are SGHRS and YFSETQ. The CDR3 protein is CASSLVGGREAFF. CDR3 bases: TGCGCCAGCAGCTTGGTGGGCGGGCGGGAAGCTTTCTTT. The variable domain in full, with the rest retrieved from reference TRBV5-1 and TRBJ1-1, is KAGVTQTPRYLIKTRGQQVTLSCSPISGHRSVSWYQQTPGQGLQFLFEYFSETQRNKGNFPGRFSGRQFSNSRSEMNVSTLELGDSALYLCASSLVGGREAFFGQGTRLTVV.

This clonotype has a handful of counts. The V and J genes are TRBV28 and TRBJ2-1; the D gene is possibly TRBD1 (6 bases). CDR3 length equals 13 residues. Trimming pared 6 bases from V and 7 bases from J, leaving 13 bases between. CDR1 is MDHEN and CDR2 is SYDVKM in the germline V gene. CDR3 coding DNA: TGTGCCAGCAGGGACAGCTCGGTTAATGAGCAGTTCTTC. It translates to CASRDSSVNEQFF.

In nucleotides, the CDR3 is TGTGCCAGCTCTCCCACCGGGCCCCTCGAGGAGCAGTTCTTC. Translated, it gives CASSPTGPLEEQFF. The V call is TRBV18, the J call TRBJ2-1; D is unresolved. The germline CDR1 and CDR2 sequences are KGHSH and LQKENI. Trimming shortened V by 6 bases and J by 10 bases, and 19 bases separated the two germline ends. CDR3 length: 14 amino acids.

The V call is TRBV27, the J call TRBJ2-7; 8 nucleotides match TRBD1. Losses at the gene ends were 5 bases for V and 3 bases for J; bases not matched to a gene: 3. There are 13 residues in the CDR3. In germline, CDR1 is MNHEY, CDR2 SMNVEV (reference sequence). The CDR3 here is CASSPTGDYEQYF. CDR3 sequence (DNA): TGTGCCAGCAGTCCGACAGGGGACTACGAGCAGTACTTC.

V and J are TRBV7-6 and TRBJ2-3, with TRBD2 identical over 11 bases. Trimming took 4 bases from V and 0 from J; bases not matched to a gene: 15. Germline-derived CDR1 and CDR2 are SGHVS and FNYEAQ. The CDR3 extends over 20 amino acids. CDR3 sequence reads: CASSSASSGRQLLSTDTQYF. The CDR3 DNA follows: TGTGCCAGCAGCTCAGCCTCTAGCGGGAGGCAATTACTAAGCACAGATACGCAGTATTTT.

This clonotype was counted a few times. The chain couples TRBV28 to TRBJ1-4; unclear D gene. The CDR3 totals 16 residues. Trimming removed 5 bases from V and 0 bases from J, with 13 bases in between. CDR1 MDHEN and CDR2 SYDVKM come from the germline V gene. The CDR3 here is CASSPHQAPTNEKLFF. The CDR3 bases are TGTGCCAGCAGTCCCCACCAGGCCCCAACTAATGAAAAACTGTTTTTT.

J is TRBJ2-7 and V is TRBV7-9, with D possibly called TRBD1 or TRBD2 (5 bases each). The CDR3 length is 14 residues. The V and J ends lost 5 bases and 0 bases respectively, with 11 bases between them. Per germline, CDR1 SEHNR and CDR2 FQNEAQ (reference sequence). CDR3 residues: CASSRRDLSYEQYF. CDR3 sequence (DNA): TGTGCCAGCAGCAGACGGGACCTCTCCTACGAGCAGTACTTC.

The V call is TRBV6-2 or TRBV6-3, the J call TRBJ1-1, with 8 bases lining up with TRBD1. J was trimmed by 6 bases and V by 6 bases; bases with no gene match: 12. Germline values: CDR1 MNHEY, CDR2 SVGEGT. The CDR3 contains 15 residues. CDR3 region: CASSLGYRGSPEAFF. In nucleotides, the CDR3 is TGTGCCAGCAGCCTTGGGTACAGGGGGTCCCCTGAAGCTTTCTTT.

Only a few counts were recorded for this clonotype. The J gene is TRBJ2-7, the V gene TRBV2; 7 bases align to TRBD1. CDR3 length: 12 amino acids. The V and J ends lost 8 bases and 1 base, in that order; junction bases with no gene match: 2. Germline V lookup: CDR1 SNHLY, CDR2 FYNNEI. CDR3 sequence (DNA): TGTGCCAGCGCCAGGGGGTCCTACGAGCAGTACTTC. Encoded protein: CASARGSYEQYF. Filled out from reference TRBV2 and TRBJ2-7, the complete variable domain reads EPEVTQTPSHQVTQMGQEVILRCVPISNHLYFYWYRQILGQKVEFLVSFYNNEISEKSEIFDDQFSVERPDGSNFTLKIRSTKLEDSAMYFCASARGSYEQYFGPGTRLTVT.